The 21 T cell receptor beta chains below all came from one sample that was sequenced in a study of identical twins. Each CDR3 protein gets one entry after TCRdb re-called the 5' RACE reads with MiXCR. The data show about 220,000 distinct CDR3 sequences, approximately 9% seen once. Sequenced: memory (CD45RO+) T cells sorted from blood. Receptors were obtained from a woman in her late teens or twenties in good health.

The chain recombines TRBV20-1 with TRBJ2-1; 10 bases line up with TRBD2. The CDR3 runs 15 residues. V lost 1 base, J lost 10 bases, and 10 bases stayed unmatched. Germline lookup yields CDR1 DFQATT and CDR2 SNEGSKA (reference sequence). The CDR3 DNA sequence: TGCAGTGCTAGAGGTCCCCTAGCGGGGGATCGGGAGCAGTTCTTC. Translated: CSARGPLAGDREQFF.

This clonotype was seen only a few times. The chain couples TRBV6-1 to TRBJ1-1; 7 nucleotides agree with TRBD1. J was trimmed by 6 bases and V by 6 bases; bases with no gene match: 4. The CDR3 consists of 12 residues. CDR1 is MNHNS and CDR2 is SASEGT in the germline V gene. The CDR3 protein is CASRQGPAEAFF. In DNA, the CDR3 is TGTGCCAGCAGACAGGGGCCAGCTGAAGCTTTCTTT.

This clonotype showed up many times. The chain combines TRBV29-1 with TRBJ2-5, with 7 bases matching TRBD1. The germline V gene has CDR1 SQVTM and CDR2 ANQGSEA. After removal of 7 bases from V and 5 bases from J, the junction contained 10 bases not matched to a gene. The CDR3 runs 13 residues. CDR3 sequence: CSAVQGLGETQYF. The CDR3 nucleotides are TGCAGCGCTGTACAGGGGCTCGGGGAGACCCAGTACTTC.

This clonotype was detected a few times. The chain combines TRBV12-3 or TRBV12-4 with TRBJ2-1; 8 bases are shared with TRBD1. Trimming removed 5 bases from V and 15 bases from J; junction bases left unmatched: 6. The CDR3 length is 11 residues. Here the CDR3 DNA reads TGTGCCAGCAGTAAGACAGGGGTGGGGTTCTTC. Protein sequence: CASSKTGVGFF.

The chain links TRBV20-1 to TRBJ2-7; a possible D gene is TRBD2 (6 bases). There are 13 residues in the CDR3. V lost 3 bases, J lost 4 bases, and 13 bases lay in between. Germline V gene data show CDR1 as DFQATT and CDR2 as SNEGSKA (reference sequence). The chain's CDR3 is CSASRGLPYEQYF. CDR3 DNA sequence: TGCAGTGCTAGCCGCGGACTACCTTACGAGCAGTACTTC.

The chain couples TRBV5-1 to TRBJ2-5, with TRBD1 matching over 10 bases. Trimming removed 3 bases from V and 4 bases from J; junction bases left unmatched: 6. The CDR3 is 15 amino acids. CDR1 SGHRS and CDR2 YFSETQ come from the germline V gene. The CDR3 nucleotides are TGCGCCAGCAGCTATCAGGGGACAGGGGCAGAGACCCAGTACTTC. It encodes CASSYQGTGAETQYF.

The chain combines TRBV5-1 with TRBJ1-1, with D unresolved. This CDR3 is built from 15 residues. The V gene lost 3 bases and the J gene lost 5 bases, with 17 bases spanning the gap. CDR1 and CDR2 from the germline V gene are SGHRS and YFSETQ. The CDR3 nucleotides are TGCGCCAGCAGCTCGAAGACGGACCGAGGGACTGAAGCTTTCTTT. It translates to CASSSKTDRGTEAFF.

This clonotype appeared many times. This rearrangement joins TRBV20-1 to TRBJ2-1, with 7 positions matching TRBD2. The CDR3 runs to 15 residues. After removal of 0 bases from V and 7 bases from J, the junction contained 9 bases not matched to a gene. The V gene's germline CDR1 is DFQATT and CDR2 SNEGSKA (reference sequence). The CDR3 coding sequence is TGCAGTGCTAGAGATCCGCGGGAGAGGTCGAATGAGCAGTTCTTC. The encoded protein is CSARDPRERSNEQFF.

The J gene is TRBJ2-2, the V gene TRBV20-1; D may match TRBD1 or TRBD2 (6 bases each). Trimming took 0 bases from V and 3 from J, leaving 17 bases between them. The CDR3 runs 17 residues. Germline V CDR1 and CDR2: DFQATT, SNEGSKA (reference sequence). Here the CDR3 reads CSARDSGRQGYTGELFF. DNA for the CDR3: TGCAGTGCTAGAGATAGCGGAAGGCAGGGGTACACCGGGGAGCTGTTTTTT.

This clonotype showed up many times. V gene TRBV25-1 combines with J gene TRBJ2-7; TRBD1 matches 7 bases. V shed 4 bases and J 4 bases; nucleotides not matched to a gene: 13. This CDR3 comprises 16 residues. The germline V gene encodes CDR1 MGHDK and CDR2 SYGVNS. Here the CDR3 DNA reads TGTGCCAGCAGTGGGGGCCCCGGGACAGCCTCTTACGAGCAGTACTTC. It yields the protein CASSGGPGTASYEQYF.

This chain joins TRBV7-6 and TRBJ2-5; no clear D. The CDR3 runs 13 residues. Germline V gene data show CDR1 as SGHVS and CDR2 as FNYEAQ. Trimming took 4 bases from V and 5 from J, leaving 11 bases between them. CDR3: CASSSVGLETQYF. In DNA, the CDR3 is TGTGCCAGCAGCTCCGTAGGGCTGGAGACCCAGTACTTC.

This clonotype was seen a handful of times. The J gene is TRBJ2-3, the V gene TRBV7-2, with D maybe TRBD2 (7 bases). CDR1 and CDR2 from the germline V gene are SGHTA and FQGNSA. The CDR3 totals 16 residues. The V gene lost 1 base and the J gene lost 6 bases, with 17 bases spanning the gap. The CDR3 bases are TGTGCCAGCAGCTTAGTTGTGGGAGGGGGGTCCGATACGCAGTATTTT. As protein: CASSLVVGGGSDTQYF.

Of note for this clonotype: A much larger clone is a single base away; this may be a read error. Because it lacks the conserved phenylalanine or tryptophan at the end, this CDR3 is likely a read error. V and J are TRBV27 and TRBJ2-5, with 9 bases aligning to TRBD2. Germline CDR1 MNHEY, CDR2 SMNVEV (reference sequence). V was clipped by 3 bases and J by 5 bases; unmatched bases: 7. The CDR3 is made up of 15 amino acids. CDR3 sequence reads: CASSFGGGAGETQYY. The DNA of the CDR3 is TGTGCCAGCAGTTTTGGCGGGGGGGCCGGGGAGACCCAGTACTAC.

V is TRBV4-2 and J is TRBJ2-3; weak D call: TRBD2 (6 bases). Trimming took off 0 bases at V and 3 bases at J, with 16 bases between the two ends. The CDR3 length is 17 residues. Germline V gene sequence: CDR1 LGHNA, CDR2 YNFKEQ. CDR3 residues: CASSQDFWSGGTDTQYF. The CDR3 DNA reads as TGTGCCAGCAGCCAAGATTTCTGGTCCGGGGGAACAGATACGCAGTATTTT.

The chain employs TRBV5-1 and TRBJ2-2; D may be TRBD2 (6 bases). The V end was cut by 4 bases, the J end by 3 bases, with 16 bases between. This CDR3 is 16 amino acids long. The germline CDR1 and CDR2 sequences are SGHRS and YFSETQ. The CDR3 nucleotides are TGCGCCAGCAGCGGGGACTCCGGGCCCCACACCGGGGAGCTGTTTTTT. Its translation is CASSGDSGPHTGELFF.

This clonotype was detected many times. The CDR3 DNA follows: TGTGCCAGCAGCTCTACAGGGGGCGCGTACTATGGCTACACCTTC. As protein: CASSSTGGAYYGYTF. This sequence joins TRBV7-9 and TRBJ1-2; 9 bases are shared with TRBD1. The CDR3 is 15 amino acids. CDR1 and CDR2 (germline): SEHNR, FQNEAQ (reference sequence). Trimming took 4 bases from V and 3 from J; bases not matched to a gene: 6.

This chain links TRBV20-1 with TRBJ1-2, with TRBD1 identical over 8 bases. The trim removed 0 bases at V and 3 bases at J, leaving 18 bases unmatched. CDR1 and CDR2 from the germline V gene are DFQATT and SNEGSKA (reference sequence). The CDR3 runs 19 residues. For the CDR3, the DNA is TGCAGTGCTAGAGATCAATCCGGCAGGGGGCGTTACGGTGACTATGGCTACACCTTC. As protein: CSARDQSGRGRYGDYGYTF.

The rearrangement joins TRBV15 to TRBJ2-5; TRBD1 aligns across 11 bases. The V and J ends lost 5 bases and 9 bases, in that order; junction bases with no gene match: 2. Germline values: CDR1 LNHNV, CDR2 YYDKDF (reference sequence). CDR3 length: 12 amino acids. The CDR3 spells CATSGDRGSQYF. DNA for the CDR3: TGTGCCACCAGCGGGGACAGGGGGTCCCAGTACTTC.

This clonotype showed up just a few times. The chain joins TRBV20-1 to TRBJ1-2; the D is unclear. Trimming removed 1 base from V and 3 bases from J, with 9 bases in between. Germline values: CDR1 DFQATT, CDR2 SNEGSKA (reference sequence). This CDR3 contains 13 residues. CDR3 region: CSARGRPYYGYTF. The CDR3 DNA follows: TGCAGTGCTAGAGGTCGTCCATACTATGGCTACACCTTC.

Many counts were recorded for this clonotype. The chain has TRBV20-1 and TRBJ2-2, with D perhaps being TRBD1 or TRBD2 (5 bases each). V was shortened by 0 bases and J by 3 bases, with 11 bases between the two germline ends. This CDR3 spans 15 amino acids. Germline loops: CDR1 DFQATT, CDR2 SNEGSKA (reference sequence). The CDR3, as DNA: TGCAGTGCTAGAGATACCGGGGCGTACACCGGGGAGCTGTTTTTT. It yields the protein CSARDTGAYTGELFF.

This clonotype has a handful of counts. The chain uses TRBV20-1 and TRBJ2-4; D may be TRBD1 or TRBD2 (5 bases each). The germline gives CDR1 DFQATT, CDR2 SNEGSKA (reference sequence). The CDR3 has 11 residues. Trimming cost V 6 bases and J 5 bases, with 8 bases left between them. CDR3: CSAGRENIQYF. CDR3 DNA sequence: TGCAGTGCGGGACGAGAAAACATTCAGTACTTC.